Listed below are T cell receptor beta chains from one sample, sequenced in a study of blood T cell repertoires in COVID-19. Assay: immunoSEQ multiplex PCR; the TCRdb copy retains only in-frame clones and omits some. The table has tens of thousands of clones, about 86% seen once. The specimen was peripheral blood. These receptors all come from a woman at least 80 years old with active or convalescent COVID-19. CDR3s include the opening cysteine and the closing phenylalanine or tryptophan. The order of the fields is clone size, CDR3 length, J gene, V gene, D gene, CDR3 protein, CDR3 DNA. The D gene is left open where the match is weak. Not every row has a clone size; where given, it reads once, few, many or a size class.

size: .; length: 13; J: TRBJ1-2; V: TRBV6-6; D: .; CDR3: CASSYGREYGYTF; DNA: TGTGCCAGCAGTTATGGCAGGGAATACGGCTACACCTTC
size: .; length: 15; J: TRBJ1-1; V: TRBV6-5; D: .; CDR3: CASRGDRPGSTEAFF; DNA: TGTGCCAGCAGGGGCGACCGCCCGGGGAGCACTGAAGCTTTCTTT
size: .; length: 13; J: TRBJ1-2; V: TRBV12-3/TRBV12-4; D: .; CDR3: CASTSTGNYGYTF; DNA: TGTGCCAGCACCAGCACGGGGAACTATGGCTACACCTTC
size: once; length: 14; J: TRBJ2-3; V: TRBV3-1/TRBV3-2; D: .; CDR3: CASSHFGGTDTQYF; DNA: TGTGCCAGCAGCCACTTCGGGGGCACAGATACGCAGTATTTT
size: .; length: 13; J: TRBJ2-3; V: TRBV18; D: .; CDR3: CASSPTNLDTQYF; DNA: TGTGCCAGCTCACCGACAAACTTGGATACGCAGTATTTT
size: .; length: 21; J: TRBJ2-2; V: TRBV7-6; D: TRBD1; CDR3: CASSLRVAGQGYSPSTGELFF; DNA: TGTGCCAGCAGCTTAAGGGTGGCGGGACAGGGTTACTCCCCATCCACCGGGGAGCTGTTTTTT
size: once; length: 15; J: TRBJ2-7; V: TRBV27; D: TRBD1; CDR3: CASSLTGQGAYEQYF; DNA: TGTGCCAGCAGTTTAACGGGACAGGGGGCCTACGAGCAGTACTTC
size: .; length: 16; J: TRBJ1-1; V: TRBV3-1/TRBV3-2; D: TRBD1; CDR3: CASSLRIGQENTEAFF; DNA: TGTGCCAGCAGCCTTCGGATCGGACAGGAGAACACTGAAGCTTTCTTT
size: .; length: 18; J: TRBJ1-1; V: TRBV28; D: TRBD1; CDR3: CASSSTYALTGGDTEAFF; DNA: TGTGCCAGCAGCTCGACCTACGCTTTAACAGGGGGAGACACTGAAGCTTTCTTT
size: .; length: 13; J: TRBJ2-3; V: TRBV5-1; D: .; CDR3: CASSSHPADTQYF; DNA: TGCGCCAGCAGTTCGCATCCGGCAGATACGCAGTATTTT
size: .; length: 12; J: TRBJ2-1; V: TRBV10-3; D: .; CDR3: CAISLNGNEQFF; DNA: TGTGCCATCAGTCTAAACGGTAATGAGCAGTTCTTC